This TCR beta chain was recorded in a study of siplizumab effects on memory and regulatory T cells. Points from the study as a whole: In siplizumab conditions, mappable alloreactive CD4+ clones averaged 68.8% Treg-derived, against 25% to 30% in controls. Suppressive function of proliferating Tregs from siplizumab cultures was not confirmed. Naive T cells looked more diverse than memory cells, and they looked like major contributors to the alloresponse. A naive or memory phenotype could not be assigned to roughly 80-97% of the proliferating CD4+ or CD8+ clones.

The table came from immunoSEQ multiplex PCR; TCRdb's copy has only in-frame clones and leaves some out. The table lists over 85,000 clones, 94% of them singletons, with roughly 0.29% in the top ten. To note about this clone: Its antigen remains unidentified.

The source of this sequence is a human donor in good health. Sequencing input: non-Treg CD4+ T cells sorted from blood.

CDR3 loop: CASSESPLGEQYF. CDR3 DNA: TGCGCCAGCAGTGAGTCGCCCCTCGGGGAGCAGTACTTC. This rearrangement joins TRBV10-2 to TRBJ2-7, with D unresolved. The V gene lost 0 bases and the J gene lost 7 bases, with 10 bases spanning the gap. The germline V gene has CDR1 WSHSY and CDR2 SAAADI. The CDR3 contains 13 residues.